The entry below describes one T cell receptor beta chain. Its antigen is undetermined. This sample is drawn from a study of shared clonotypes between healthy human individuals. Study observations and caveats: Genetic and exposure-history diversity was limited by the small donor number. Generation of non-shared clonotypes was less probable than generation of clonotypes shared by all four donors.

In the sorted-subset replicate PCRs, about 200 ng DNA, 25,000 to 30,000 T cell genomes, was used. The assay was immunoSEQ multiplex PCR, and TCRdb's table has in-frame clones only and misses some. The data show 2 million to 2.5 million clones, with approximately 94% seen just once and 0.13% held by the top ten. The V gene end was trimmed by 3 bases and the J gene end by 7 bases; junction bases not matched to a gene: 6. This CDR3 has 16 residues. Germline lookup yields CDR1 SGHRS and CDR2 YFSETQ. This TCR derives from a man aged 18 to 29 in good health. Sequences were obtained from naive CD4+ T cells sorted from blood. Subset described: CD45RA+ positively selected. This chain uses TRBV5-1 with TRBJ2-1, with 14 bases matching TRBD2. The CDR3 loop is CASSSGLAGARNEQFF. CDR3 sequence (DNA): TGCGCCAGCAGCTCGGGACTAGCGGGAGCTCGGAATGAGCAGTTCTTC.